A selection of T cell receptor beta chains follows, all from one sample in a study of CD8 T cells in Susac syndrome. MiXCR, applied by TCRdb to the immunoSEQ multiplex PCR reads, yields one record per CDR3 protein. The sample records 70,000 or so distinct CDR3 sequences, about 95% being singletons. The sequenced sample consisted of CD8+ T cells from PBMCs. These receptors were obtained from a human donor with multiple sclerosis. Each CDR3 is given with its conserved first and last residue. A D gene is named only where the DNA matches it firmly.

TRBV7-6	-	TRBJ2-3	CASSVSTDTQYF
TRBV7-8	-	TRBJ1-5	CASSQRSGDNQPQHF
TRBV29-1	-	TRBJ2-1	CSVEFEQFF
TRBV10-3	TRBD1	TRBJ1-1	CAISNRGAEAFF
TRBV18	TRBD1	TRBJ1-4	CASSPQSGRGRDEKLFF
TRBV2	-	TRBJ2-3	CASSSSVELSTDTQYF
TRBV6-5	-	TRBJ2-5	CASTHGGAEYF
TRBV28	-	TRBJ2-7	CASSRLVVEQYF
TRBV7-9	-	TRBJ1-1	CASTLTTDEAFF
TRBV6-2/TRBV6-3	TRBD1	TRBJ2-7	CASSTYQGQGLSYEQYF
TRBV12-3/TRBV12-4	-	TRBJ2-7	CASTSGGNEQYF
TRBV27	TRBD1	TRBJ1-1	CASKPIQGSGTEAFF
TRBV12-3/TRBV12-4	TRBD2	TRBJ2-7	CASSLGSGSRYEQYF
TRBV12-3/TRBV12-4	-	TRBJ1-1	CASCRSGEAFF
TRBV3-1	TRBD1	TRBJ2-5	CASSFRQGRGETQYF
TRBV27	-	TRBJ2-5	CASSLYRVAGETQYF
TRBV25-1	-	TRBJ2-5	CASRDTEETQYF
TRBV27	-	TRBJ1-1	CASSLSPLTAPGVGTEAFF
TRBV7-9	-	TRBJ2-5	CASSLASDLGGEQYF